The 22 T cell receptor beta chains below all came from one sample that was sequenced in a study of T cell responses to AZD1222 COVID-19 vaccine. TCRdb's copy holds only in-frame clones and misses some; the assay was immunoSEQ multiplex PCR. This table holds some 150,000 clones, 70% to 90% found once. Sequenced material: peripheral blood, taken on day 0 of AZD1222 vaccination. These receptors were collected from an adult in good health.

J is TRBJ2-6 and V is TRBV2; D possibly corresponds to TRBD1 (5 bases). V was clipped by 4 bases and J by 0 bases, with 10 bases between them. Germline V CDR1 and CDR2: SNHLY, FYNNEI. CDR3 length: 16 residues. This CDR3 reads CASSGQGISGANVLTF. In nucleotides, the CDR3 is TGTGCCAGCAGTGGTCAGGGCATCTCTGGGGCCAACGTCCTGACTTTC.

The CDR3 loop is CASSYAQVGQMATF. The CDR3 DNA follows: TGTGCCAGTAGCTACGCTCAGGTGGGACAGATGGCCACCTTC. The chain links TRBV19 to TRBJ1-2, with 7 bases fitting TRBD1. V lost 6 bases, J lost 13 bases, and 17 bases stayed unmatched. This CDR3 is built from 14 residues. CDR1 is LNHDA and CDR2 is SQIVND in the germline V gene (reference sequence).

This clone was seen a single time. The V gene is TRBV5-1, the J gene TRBJ2-3; unclear D gene. The V gene lost 3 bases and the J gene lost 2 bases, with 10 bases spanning the gap. The germline gives CDR1 SGHRS, CDR2 YFSETQ. There are 14 residues in the CDR3. The CDR3 DNA is TGCGCCAGCAGCTGGACGGAGCTCACAGATACGCAGTATTTT. Translation: CASSWTELTDTQYF.

The chain has TRBV2 and TRBJ1-2, with 9 bases aligning to TRBD1. V was pared by 8 bases and J by 4 bases, with 5 bases of the junction left unmatched. The CDR3 runs to 13 residues. Germline values: CDR1 SNHLY, CDR2 FYNNEI. The chain's CDR3 is CASLPGQGYGYTF. CDR3 bases: TGTGCCAGCTTACCGGGACAGGGCTATGGCTACACCTTC.

This clone was seen only a few times. The V call is TRBV9, the J call TRBJ1-6, with 7 bases that match TRBD1. V shed 9 bases and J 10 bases; nucleotides not matched to a gene: 10. The CDR3 is made up of 13 amino acids. The germline CDR1 and CDR2 sequences are SGDLS and YYNGEE. This chain's CDR3 is CATSIGQESPLHF. The CDR3 nucleotides read TGTGCCACCTCTATCGGACAGGAGTCACCCCTCCACTTT.

The chain is built from TRBV5-1 and TRBJ1-1; tentative D call: TRBD1 (6 bases). V gave up 0 bases and J gave up 2 bases, with 11 bases separating them. Germline CDR1 SGHRS, CDR2 YFSETQ. This CDR3 region has 15 residues. CDR3 DNA sequence: TGCGCCAGCAGCTTGGGTGGGGGCAGTAACACTGAAGCTTTCTTT. Its protein is CASSLGGGSNTEAFF.

The chain uses TRBV13 and TRBJ2-7; 10 nucleotides line up with TRBD2. Trimming took 5 bases from V and 0 from J; bases not matched to a gene: 7. The CDR3 spans 16 residues. Per germline, CDR1 PRHDT and CDR2 FYEKMQ (reference sequence). CDR3 amino acids: CASSGGLAELSYEQYF. The CDR3 DNA reads TGTGCCAGCAGCGGTGGACTAGCGGAACTCTCCTACGAGCAGTACTTC.

The rearrangement joins TRBV5-1 to TRBJ2-7, with 8 bases matching TRBD1. CDR3 size: 15 residues. Germline CDR1 reads SGHRS; CDR2 reads YFSETQ. V shed 4 bases and J 3 bases; nucleotides not matched to a gene: 9. The CDR3 region is CASSPETGEHYEQYF. DNA for the CDR3: TGCGCCAGCAGCCCGGAGACAGGGGAGCACTACGAGCAGTACTTC.

The chain joins TRBV5-1 to TRBJ2-1; 11 bases agree with TRBD2. The CDR3 consists of 15 residues. Germline CDR1 is SGHRS and CDR2 is YFSETQ. J lost 9 bases, V lost 1 base, and 6 bases had no gene match. CDR3 DNA: TGCGCCAGCAGCTTGTTTACTAGCGGGAGTGTTGAGCAGTTCTTC. It codes for CASSLFTSGSVEQFF.

V usage is TRBV19 and J usage is TRBJ2-7; TRBD2 agrees at 7 bases. The junction had 8 bases not matched to a gene; V was cut back by 3 bases and J by 3 bases. This CDR3 has 15 amino acids. Germline V lookup: CDR1 LNHDA, CDR2 SQIVND (reference sequence). CDR3 in amino acids: CASSIRREGDYEQYF. The CDR3 DNA sequence: TGTGCCAGTAGTATTAGGAGGGAGGGAGACTACGAGCAGTACTTC.

The sample holds a few counts of this clone. The chain links TRBV12-5 to TRBJ2-2; D call uncertain. CDR1 and CDR2 from the germline V gene are LGHNT and FRNRAP. This CDR3 has 13 residues. The V end was cut by 3 bases, the J end by 6 bases, with 8 bases between. The CDR3 DNA reads as TGTGCTAGTGGTTTCGCGAGCGCCGGGGAGCTGTTTTTT. Translated, it gives CASGFASAGELFF.

The chain carries TRBV10-3 and TRBJ1-2; TRBD1 agrees at 7 bases. Germline-derived CDR1 and CDR2 are ENHRY and SYGVKD. The CDR3 is 12 amino acids. With V trimmed by 6 bases and J by 8 bases, 6 bases remained unmatched. The CDR3 sequence: CAISLGTAGYTF. The CDR3 nucleotides are TGTGCCATCAGCCTCGGGACAGCCGGCTACACCTTC.

This clone occurred a few times. The chain is built from TRBV20-1 and TRBJ1-2, with D maybe TRBD1 (5 bases). CDR3 size: 12 residues. V was cut by 3 bases and J by 7 bases, with 12 bases left in between. CDR1 is DFQATT, CDR2 SNEGSKA, per germline (reference sequence). The CDR3 protein is CSASESRVGYTF. In DNA form, the CDR3 reads TGCAGTGCTAGTGAATCCAGGGTTGGCTACACCTTC.

The rearrangement links TRBV5-1 to TRBJ1-1, with unresolved D. The CDR3 is made up of 15 amino acids. Trimming took off 3 bases at V and 3 bases at J, with 15 bases between the two ends. Germline V gene lookup returns CDR1 SGHRS and CDR2 YFSETQ. For the CDR3, the DNA is TGCGCCAGCAGCTCCTTCGGCCCCGGGTACACTGAAGCTTTCTTT. Amino acids: CASSSFGPGYTEAFF.

CDR3 protein: CASSTPRTGDYNSPLHF. In nucleotides, the CDR3 is TGTGCCAGCAGCACTCCCCGGACAGGGGATTATAATTCACCCCTCCACTTT. The chain is built from TRBV9 and TRBJ1-6; TRBD1 agrees at 9 bases. Germline values: CDR1 SGDLS, CDR2 YYNGEE. CDR3 length equals 17 residues. V lost 4 bases to trimming and J lost 4 bases; unmatched junction nucleotides: 9.

The chain combines TRBV11-2 with TRBJ2-7; 12 bases line up with TRBD2. The germline V gene has CDR1 SGHAT and CDR2 FQNNGV. The CDR3 is 15 residues long. The junction had 6 bases not matched to a gene; V was cut back by 5 bases and J by 4 bases. The DNA for the CDR3 is TGTGCCAGCAGCGATGCTAGCGGGAGGGATTACGAGCAGTACTTC. Translated, it gives CASSDASGRDYEQYF.

The chain couples TRBV6-1 to TRBJ2-5, with D possibly TRBD2 on 6 matching bases. Germline V gene lookup returns CDR1 MNHNS and CDR2 SASEGT. Trimming took off 1 base at V and 1 base at J, with 13 bases between the two ends. The CDR3 is 16 residues long. This chain's CDR3 is CASSEGVAAFQETQYF. The CDR3 DNA is TGTGCCAGCAGTGAAGGGGTAGCGGCATTCCAAGAGACCCAGTACTTC.

V and J are TRBV20-1 and TRBJ1-2; D is unresolved. CDR3 length equals 11 residues. V was shortened by 5 bases and J by 6 bases, with 10 bases between the two germline ends. Per the germline V gene, CDR1 is DFQATT and CDR2 is SNEGSKA (reference sequence). Here the CDR3 DNA reads TGCAGTGCTCCCGGAAATCATGGCTACACCTTC. Amino acid sequence: CSAPGNHGYTF.

The rearrangement uses TRBV6-1 and TRBJ1-4, with unresolved D. V was clipped by 1 base and J by 10 bases, with 4 bases between them. The germline CDR1 and CDR2 sequences are MNHNS and SASEGT. The CDR3 loop spans 11 amino acids. This CDR3 is CASSEGRKLFF. Written as DNA, the CDR3 is TGTGCCAGCAGTGAAGGTCGAAAACTGTTTTTT.

The chain joins TRBV19 to TRBJ2-3; TRBD2 is a possible D gene (5 bases). The CDR3 is 16 amino acids. Trimming stripped 6 bases from V and 0 bases from J, with 16 bases between. Germline V gives CDR1 LNHDA, CDR2 SQIVND (reference sequence). For the CDR3, the DNA is TGTGCCAGTAGCTATGGACTGGACCCTAGCACAGATACGCAGTATTTT. This codes for CASSYGLDPSTDTQYF.

V gene TRBV30 combines with J gene TRBJ2-1; 8 bases are shared with TRBD2. Germline CDR1 GTSNPN, CDR2 SVGIG (reference sequence). The CDR3 totals 15 residues. The V and J ends lost 5 bases and 0 bases, in that order; junction bases with no gene match: 6. In DNA form, the CDR3 reads TGTGCCTGGGGGGGCACTAGCGGCTCCTACAATGAGCAGTTCTTC. This sequence encodes CAWGGTSGSYNEQFF. The variable domain in full, completed from reference TRBV30 and TRBJ2-1, reads SQTIHQWPATLVQPVGSPLSLECTVEGTSNPNLYWYRQAAGRGLQLLFYSVGIGQISSEVPQNLSASRPQDRQFILSSKKLLLSDSGFYLCAWGGTSGSYNEQFFGPGTRLTVL.

A word on this clone: Germline is not matched at one junction end, which may reflect a read error. The V and J genes are TRBV7-7 and TRBJ2-3; TRBD1 is a possible D gene (6 bases). The V gene's germline CDR1 is SSHAT and CDR2 FNYEAQ (reference sequence). This CDR3 spans 15 amino acids. DNA for the CDR3: TGTGCTAGCAGCCGAGGGACAACTACCACAGATACGCAGTATTTT. Translating it yields CASSRGTTTTDTQYF.